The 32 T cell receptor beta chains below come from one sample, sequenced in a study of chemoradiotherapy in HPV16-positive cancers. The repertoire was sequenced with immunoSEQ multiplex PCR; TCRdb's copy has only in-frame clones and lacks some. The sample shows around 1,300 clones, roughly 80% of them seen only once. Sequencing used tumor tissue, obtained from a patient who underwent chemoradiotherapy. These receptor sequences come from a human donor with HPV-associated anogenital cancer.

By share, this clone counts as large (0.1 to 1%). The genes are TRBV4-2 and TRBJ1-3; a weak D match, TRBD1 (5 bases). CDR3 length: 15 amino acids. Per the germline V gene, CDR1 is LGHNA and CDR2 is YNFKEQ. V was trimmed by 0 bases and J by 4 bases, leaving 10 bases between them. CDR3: CASSQDGTGGNTIYF. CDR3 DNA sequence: TGTGCCAGCAGCCAAGACGGGACTGGCGGAAACACCATATATTTT.

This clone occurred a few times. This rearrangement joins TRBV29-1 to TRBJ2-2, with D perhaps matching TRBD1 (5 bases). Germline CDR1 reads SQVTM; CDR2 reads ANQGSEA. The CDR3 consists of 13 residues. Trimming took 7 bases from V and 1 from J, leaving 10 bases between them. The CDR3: CSATDRNTGELFF. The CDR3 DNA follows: TGCAGCGCGACAGATCGGAACACCGGGGAGCTGTTTTTT.

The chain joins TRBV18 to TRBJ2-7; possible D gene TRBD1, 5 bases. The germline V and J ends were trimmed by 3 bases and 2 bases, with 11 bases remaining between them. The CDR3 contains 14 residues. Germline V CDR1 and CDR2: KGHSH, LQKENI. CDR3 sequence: CASSPQGSTYEQYF. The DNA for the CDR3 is TGTGCCAGCTCACCTCAGGGATCCACCTACGAGCAGTACTTC.

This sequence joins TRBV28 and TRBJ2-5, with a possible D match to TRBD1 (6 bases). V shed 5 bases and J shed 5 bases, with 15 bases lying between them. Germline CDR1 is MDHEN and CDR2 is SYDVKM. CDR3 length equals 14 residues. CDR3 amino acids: CASSKSQGRETQYF. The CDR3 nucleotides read TGTGCCAGCAGTAAATCACAGGGCAGGGAGACCCAGTACTTC.

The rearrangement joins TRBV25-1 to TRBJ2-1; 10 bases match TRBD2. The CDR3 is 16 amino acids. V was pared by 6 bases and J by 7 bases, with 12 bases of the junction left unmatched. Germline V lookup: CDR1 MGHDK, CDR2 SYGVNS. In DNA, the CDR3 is TGTGCCAGCAGCGAGGGTCTAGCGGGAGTAGGTAATGAGCAGTTCTTC. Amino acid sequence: CASSEGLAGVGNEQFF.

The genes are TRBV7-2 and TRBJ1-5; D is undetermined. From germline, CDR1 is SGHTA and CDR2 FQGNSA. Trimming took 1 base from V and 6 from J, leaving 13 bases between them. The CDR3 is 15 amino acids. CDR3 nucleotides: TGTGCCAGCAGCTTAGGTATTTTAATTGGTCAGCCCCAGCATTTT. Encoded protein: CASSLGILIGQPQHF.

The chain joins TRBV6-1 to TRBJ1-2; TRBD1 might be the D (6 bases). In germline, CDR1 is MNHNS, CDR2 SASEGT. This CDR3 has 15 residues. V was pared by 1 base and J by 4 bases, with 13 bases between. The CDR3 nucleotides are TGTGCCAGCAGTGAAGAGGGGCAGGGGTCCTATGGCTACACCTTC. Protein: CASSEEGQGSYGYTF.

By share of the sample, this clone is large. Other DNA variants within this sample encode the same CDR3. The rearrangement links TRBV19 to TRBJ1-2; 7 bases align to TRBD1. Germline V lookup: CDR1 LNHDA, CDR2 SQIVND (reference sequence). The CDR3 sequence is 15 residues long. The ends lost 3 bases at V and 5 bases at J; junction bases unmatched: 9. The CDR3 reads CASSIYRDRTYGYTF. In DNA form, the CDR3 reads TGTGCCAGTAGTATTTATCGGGACAGAACATATGGCTACACCTTC.

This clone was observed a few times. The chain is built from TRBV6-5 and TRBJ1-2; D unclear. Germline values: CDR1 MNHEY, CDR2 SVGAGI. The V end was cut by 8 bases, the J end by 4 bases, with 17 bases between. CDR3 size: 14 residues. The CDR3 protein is CASSVMGSGYGYTF. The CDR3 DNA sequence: TGTGCCAGCTCTGTTATGGGGTCAGGCTATGGCTACACCTTC.

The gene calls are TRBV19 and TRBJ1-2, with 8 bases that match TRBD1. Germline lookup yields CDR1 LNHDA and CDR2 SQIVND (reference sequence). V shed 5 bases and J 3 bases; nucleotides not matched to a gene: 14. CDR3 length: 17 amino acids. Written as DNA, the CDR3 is TGTGCCAGTAGTTTCCGTCCAGGGGGCGGAGGGTACTATGGCTACACCTTC. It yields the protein CASSFRPGGGGYYGYTF.

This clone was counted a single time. CDR3 amino acids: CASTPAGASNQPQHF. In DNA form, the CDR3 reads TGTGCCAGTACCCCCGCCGGGGCTAGCAATCAGCCCCAGCATTTT. The chain links TRBV19 to TRBJ1-5, with D possibly matching TRBD1 (5 bases). The V gene's germline CDR1 is LNHDA and CDR2 SQIVND (reference sequence). The CDR3 covers 15 residues. Trimming took 7 bases from V and 0 from J, leaving 13 bases between them.

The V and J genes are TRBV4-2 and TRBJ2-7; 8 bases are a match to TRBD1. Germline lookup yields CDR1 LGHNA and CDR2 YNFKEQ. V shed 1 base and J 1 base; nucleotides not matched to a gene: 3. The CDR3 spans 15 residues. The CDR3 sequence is CASSQGGQGSYEQYF. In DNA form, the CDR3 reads TGTGCCAGCAGCCAAGGCGGACAGGGTTCCTACGAGCAGTACTTC.

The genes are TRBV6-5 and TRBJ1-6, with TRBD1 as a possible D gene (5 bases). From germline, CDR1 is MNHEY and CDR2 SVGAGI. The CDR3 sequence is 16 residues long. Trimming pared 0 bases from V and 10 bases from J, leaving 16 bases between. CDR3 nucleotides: TGTGCCAGCAGTTACTCGATTGGGGCTTCGTCCTCACCCCTCCACTTT. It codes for CASSYSIGASSSPLHF.

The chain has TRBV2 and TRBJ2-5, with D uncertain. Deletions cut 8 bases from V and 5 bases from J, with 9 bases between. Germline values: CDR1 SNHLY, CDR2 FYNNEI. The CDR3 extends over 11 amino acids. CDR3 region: CASSVGETQYF. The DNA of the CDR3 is TGTGCCAGCTCCGTCGGGGAGACCCAGTACTTC.

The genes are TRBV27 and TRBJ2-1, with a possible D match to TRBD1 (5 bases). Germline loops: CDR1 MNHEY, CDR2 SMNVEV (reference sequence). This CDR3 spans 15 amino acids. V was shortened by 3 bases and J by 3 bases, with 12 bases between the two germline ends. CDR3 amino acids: CASSLGRALYNEQFF. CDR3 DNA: TGTGCCAGCAGTTTGGGCAGGGCGCTCTACAATGAGCAGTTCTTC.

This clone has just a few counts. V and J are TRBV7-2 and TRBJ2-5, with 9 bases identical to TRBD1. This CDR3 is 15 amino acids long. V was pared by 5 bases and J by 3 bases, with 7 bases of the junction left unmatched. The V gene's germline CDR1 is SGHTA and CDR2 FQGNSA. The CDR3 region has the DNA TGTGCCAGCAGCACCAGACAGGGGGGGAAAGAGACCCAGTACTTC. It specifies CASSTRQGGKETQYF.

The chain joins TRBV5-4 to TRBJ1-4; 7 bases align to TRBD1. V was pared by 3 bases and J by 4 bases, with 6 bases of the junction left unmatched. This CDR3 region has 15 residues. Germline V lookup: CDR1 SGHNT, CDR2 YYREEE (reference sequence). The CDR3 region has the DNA TGTGCCAGCAGCTCCAACAGGGGACTTAATGAAAAACTGTTTTTT. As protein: CASSSNRGLNEKLFF.

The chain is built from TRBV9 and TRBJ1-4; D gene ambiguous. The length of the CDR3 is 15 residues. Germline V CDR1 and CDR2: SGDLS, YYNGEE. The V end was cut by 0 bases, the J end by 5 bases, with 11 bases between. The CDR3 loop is CASSVASQSNEKLFF. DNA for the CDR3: TGTGCCAGCAGCGTAGCCAGCCAGAGCAATGAAAAACTGTTTTTT.

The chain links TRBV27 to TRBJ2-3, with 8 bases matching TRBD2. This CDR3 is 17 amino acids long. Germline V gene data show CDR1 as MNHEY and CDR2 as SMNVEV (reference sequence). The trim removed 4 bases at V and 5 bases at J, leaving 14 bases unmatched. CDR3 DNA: TGTGCCAGCAGTTCATCCCTTAGCGGGGTCGGGGGAGATACGCAGTATTTT. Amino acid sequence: CASSSSLSGVGGDTQYF.

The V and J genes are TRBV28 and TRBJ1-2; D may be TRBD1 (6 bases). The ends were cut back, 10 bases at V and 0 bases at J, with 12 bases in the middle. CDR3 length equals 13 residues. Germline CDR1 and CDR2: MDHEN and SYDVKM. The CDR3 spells CATRTASNYGYTF. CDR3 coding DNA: TGTGCCACCAGGACAGCCTCTAACTATGGCTACACCTTC.

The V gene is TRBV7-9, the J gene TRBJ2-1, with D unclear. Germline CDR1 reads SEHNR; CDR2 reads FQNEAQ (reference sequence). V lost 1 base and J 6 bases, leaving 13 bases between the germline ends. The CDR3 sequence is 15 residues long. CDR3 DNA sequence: TGTGCCAGCAGCTTAGTGCCCATTCTAGGCAATGAGCAGTTCTTC. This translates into CASSLVPILGNEQFF.

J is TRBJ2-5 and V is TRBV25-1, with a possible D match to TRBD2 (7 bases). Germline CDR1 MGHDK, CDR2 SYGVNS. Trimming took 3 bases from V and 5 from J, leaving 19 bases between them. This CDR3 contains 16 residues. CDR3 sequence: CASSDLTWGGRETQYF. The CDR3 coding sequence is TGTGCCAGCAGTGATCTTACGTGGGGGGGGCGGGAGACCCAGTACTTC.

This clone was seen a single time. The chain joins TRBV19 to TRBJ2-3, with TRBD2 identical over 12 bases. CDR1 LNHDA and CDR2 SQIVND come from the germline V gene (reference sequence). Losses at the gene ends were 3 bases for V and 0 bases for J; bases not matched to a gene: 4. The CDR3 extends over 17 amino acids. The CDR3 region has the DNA TGTGCCAGTAGTATTAGGACTAGCGGGAAAAGCACAGATACGCAGTATTTT. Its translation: CASSIRTSGKSTDTQYF.

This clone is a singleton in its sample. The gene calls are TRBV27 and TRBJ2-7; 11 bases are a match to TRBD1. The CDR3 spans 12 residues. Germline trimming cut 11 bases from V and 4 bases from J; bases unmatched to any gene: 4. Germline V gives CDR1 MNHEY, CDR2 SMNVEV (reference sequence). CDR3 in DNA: TGTGCCTCCAGGGACAGGGGGTACGAGCAGTACTTC. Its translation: CASRDRGYEQYF.

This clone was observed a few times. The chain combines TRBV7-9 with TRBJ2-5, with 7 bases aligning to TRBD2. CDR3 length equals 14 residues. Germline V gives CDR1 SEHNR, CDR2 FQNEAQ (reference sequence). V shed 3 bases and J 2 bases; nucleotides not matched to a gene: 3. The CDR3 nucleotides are TGTGCCAGCAGCTTGCCTAGCGGACAAGAGACCCAGTACTTC. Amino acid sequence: CASSLPSGQETQYF. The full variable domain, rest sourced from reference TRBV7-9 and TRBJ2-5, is DTGVSQNPRHKITKRGQNVTFRCDPISEHNRLYWYRQTLGQGPEFLTYFQNEAQLEKSRLLSDRFSAERPKGSFSTLEIQRTEQGDSAMYLCASSLPSGQETQYFGPGTRLLVL.

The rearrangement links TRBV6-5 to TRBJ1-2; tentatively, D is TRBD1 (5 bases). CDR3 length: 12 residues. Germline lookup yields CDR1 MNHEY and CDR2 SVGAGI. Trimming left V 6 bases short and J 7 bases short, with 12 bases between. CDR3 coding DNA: TGTGCCAGCAGCCACAGGTCCGGTGGCTACACCTTC. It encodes CASSHRSGGYTF.

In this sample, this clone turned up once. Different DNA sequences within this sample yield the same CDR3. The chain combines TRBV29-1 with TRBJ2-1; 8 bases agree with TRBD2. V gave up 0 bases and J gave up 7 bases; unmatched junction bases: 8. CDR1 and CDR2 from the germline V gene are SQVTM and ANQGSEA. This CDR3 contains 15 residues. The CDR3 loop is CSVEDHSGSRNEQFF. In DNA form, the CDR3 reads TGCAGCGTTGAAGATCACAGCGGGAGTAGAAATGAGCAGTTCTTC.

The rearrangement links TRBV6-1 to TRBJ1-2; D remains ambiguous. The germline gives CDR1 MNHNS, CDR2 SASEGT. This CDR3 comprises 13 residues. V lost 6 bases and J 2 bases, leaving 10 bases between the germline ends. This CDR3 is CASSVTKNYGYTF. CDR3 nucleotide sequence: TGTGCCAGCAGCGTTACAAAAAACTATGGCTACACCTTC.

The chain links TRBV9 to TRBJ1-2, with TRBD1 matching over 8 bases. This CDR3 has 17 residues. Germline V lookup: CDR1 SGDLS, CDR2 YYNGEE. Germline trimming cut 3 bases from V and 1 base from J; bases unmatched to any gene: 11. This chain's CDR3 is CASSGQGARSFNYGYTF. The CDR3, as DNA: TGTGCCAGCAGCGGGCAGGGGGCGAGATCCTTTAACTATGGCTACACCTTC.

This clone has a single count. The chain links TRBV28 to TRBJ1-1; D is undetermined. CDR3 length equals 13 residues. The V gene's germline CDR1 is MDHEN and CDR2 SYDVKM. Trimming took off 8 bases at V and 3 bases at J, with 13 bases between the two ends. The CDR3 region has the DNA TGTGCCAGCCTCCCGGGCTATGACACTGAAGCTTTCTTT. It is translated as CASLPGYDTEAFF.

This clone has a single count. The CDR3 sequence: CASSSRTGGGGNTIYF. Here the CDR3 DNA reads TGTGCCAGCAGCTCCAGGACAGGGGGAGGTGGAAACACCATATATTTT. The chain is built from TRBV7-9 and TRBJ1-3, with 10 bases fitting TRBD1. After removal of 4 bases from V and 3 bases from J, the junction contained 6 bases not matched to a gene. CDR3 length: 16 residues. The germline V gene has CDR1 SEHNR and CDR2 FQNEAQ (reference sequence).

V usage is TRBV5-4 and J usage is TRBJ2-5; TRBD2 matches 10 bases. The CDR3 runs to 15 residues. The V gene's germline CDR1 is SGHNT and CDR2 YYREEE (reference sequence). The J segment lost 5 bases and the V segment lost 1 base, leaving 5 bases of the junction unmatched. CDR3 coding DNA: TGTGCCAGCAGCTTGAAAGCGGGAGGGCCGGAGACCCAGTACTTC. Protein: CASSLKAGGPETQYF.